The 23 T cell receptor beta chains given below trace back to one sample, sequenced in a study of post-analysis software for immune sequencing data. Regarding the study as a whole: Elevated frequency relative to controls characterized 4 or 5 TRBV segments in patients, TRBV5-6, TRBV5-1 and TRBV20-1 among them.

The antigens these receptors bind are not known. Unique molecular identifiers featured in each of the TCR beta cDNA libraries. TCRdb called the PCR reads again in MiXCR, with one record for every CDR3 protein. The sample lists 650,000 to 850,000 distinct CDR3 sequences; about 53% were seen once. Sequenced input: blood. These receptors were collected from a girl aged 10 to 17 with multiple sclerosis.

This clonotype was seen a few times. The J gene is TRBJ2-5, the V gene TRBV7-9; either TRBD1 or TRBD2 may supply D (6 bases each). The J call may be faulty, since TRBJ2-7 better matches the DNA end. This CDR3 contains 15 residues. Germline V gene data show CDR1 as SEHNR and CDR2 as FQNEAQ (reference sequence). The CDR3 loop reads CASSEGRGAYNEQYF. The CDR3 nucleotides read TGTGCCAGCAGCGAGGGTAGGGGGGCCTACAACGAGCAGTACTTC.

The chain links TRBV20-1 to TRBJ2-6; no firm D call. V lost 1 base to trimming and J lost 0 bases, with 7 bases between them. The germline V gene has CDR1 DFQATT and CDR2 SNEGSKA (reference sequence). The CDR3 sequence is 15 residues long. In DNA form, the CDR3 reads TGCAGTGCTAGAGGCGGTAGCTCTGGGGCCAACGTCCTGACTTTC. Its translation is CSARGGSSGANVLTF.

This chain joins TRBV5-1 and TRBJ2-7; D remains ambiguous. This CDR3 is 14 amino acids long. Germline values: CDR1 SGHRS, CDR2 YFSETQ. V was pared by 1 base and J by 2 bases, with 10 bases between. DNA for the CDR3: TGCGCCAGCAGCTTGCCCGGAGCTCCCTACGAGCAGTACTTC. Amino acids: CASSLPGAPYEQYF.

This clonotype was detected once. The chain has TRBV29-1 and TRBJ1-2; D is unclear. This CDR3 is built from 11 residues. Per germline, CDR1 SQVTM and CDR2 ANQGSEA. V dropped 7 bases and J dropped 5 bases, with 11 bases sitting between them. CDR3 DNA sequence: TGCAGCGCTTTTGGTCTTTATGGCTACACCTTC. It translates to CSAFGLYGYTF. The variable domain in full, completed from reference TRBV29-1 and TRBJ1-2, reads SAVISQKPSRDICQRGTSLTIQCQVDSQVTMMFWYRQQPGQSLTLIATANQGSEATYESGFVIDKFPISRPNLTFSTLTVSNMSPEDSSIYLCSAFGLYGYTFGSGTRLTVV.

The V gene is TRBV14, the J gene TRBJ2-5; 9 nucleotides align to TRBD1. Looked up from germline, CDR1 is SGHDN and CDR2 is FVKESK. The CDR3 covers 16 residues. V lost 1 base and J lost 2; bases outside the gene matches: 5. For the CDR3, the DNA is TGTGCCAGCAGCCAAGGCGGGACAGGGTTTCAAGAGACCCAGTACTTC. Protein sequence: CASSQGGTGFQETQYF.

The chain links TRBV27 to TRBJ2-7, with TRBD1 as a possible D gene (6 bases). The germline V gene has CDR1 MNHEY and CDR2 SMNVEV (reference sequence). Trimming took 0 bases from V and 1 from J, leaving 13 bases between them. The CDR3 spans 16 residues. The CDR3 here is CASSLSGGLGSYEQYF. CDR3 coding DNA: TGTGCCAGCAGTTTATCAGGGGGTTTGGGATCCTACGAGCAGTACTTC.

J is TRBJ1-1 and V is TRBV12-3 or TRBV12-4, with D maybe TRBD1 (6 bases). V shed 6 bases and J shed 0 bases, with 14 bases lying between them. CDR3 size: 15 residues. Written as DNA, the CDR3 is TGTGCCAGCAGCAGACAGGTCAGCATGAACACTGAAGCTTTCTTT. It encodes CASSRQVSMNTEAFF.

This clonotype appeared once. The CDR3 DNA reads as TGTGCCACCTCCGGGACTAGCGGGAACAATGAGCAGTTCTTC. This gives the protein CATSGTSGNNEQFF. The chain uses TRBV3-1 and TRBJ2-1, with 13 bases that match TRBD2. The CDR3 runs 14 residues. Losses at the gene ends were 10 bases for V and 5 bases for J; bases not matched to a gene: 5. Germline-derived CDR1 and CDR2 are LGHDT and YNNKEL (reference sequence).

This clonotype came up a few times. The chain links TRBV27 to TRBJ2-5, with 7 bases that match TRBD2. CDR3 length equals 15 residues. V was clipped by 5 bases and J by 2 bases; unmatched bases: 8. Germline V gene lookup returns CDR1 MNHEY and CDR2 SMNVEV (reference sequence). As DNA, the CDR3 is TGTGCCAGCAGTGATACGGGAGGCCCGCAAGAGACCCAGTACTTC. It translates to CASSDTGGPQETQYF.

The V and J genes are TRBV29-1 and TRBJ1-2; no definite D call. Germline V gives CDR1 SQVTM, CDR2 ANQGSEA. The CDR3 sequence is 14 residues long. Trimming took off 3 bases at V and 5 bases at J, with 16 bases between the two ends. CDR3 sequence: CSVDRDQLRYGYTF. CDR3 in DNA: TGCAGCGTTGATAGAGATCAGTTGAGATATGGCTACACCTTC.

There are a few counts of this clonotype. The V gene is TRBV7-9, the J gene TRBJ2-1, with TRBD2 matching 16 bases. Germline CDR1 and CDR2: SEHNR and FQNEAQ (reference sequence). J was trimmed by 12 bases and V by 4 bases; bases with no gene match: 12. CDR3 size: 17 residues. CDR3 residues: CASSSGLAGGPSVGQFF. CDR3 DNA sequence: TGTGCCAGCAGCTCGGGACTAGCGGGAGGGCCCAGTGTTGGGCAGTTCTTC.

This chain links TRBV6-5 with TRBJ1-2; 9 nucleotides agree with TRBD1. The CDR3 covers 15 residues. Germline lookup yields CDR1 MNHEY and CDR2 SVGAGI. V shed 7 bases and J 5 bases; nucleotides not matched to a gene: 11. In DNA form, the CDR3 reads TGTGCCAGCACCGTAACAGGGGGCTTTCGGTATGGCTACACCTTC. Its protein product is CASTVTGGFRYGYTF.

V gene TRBV29-1 combines with J gene TRBJ1-2, with D possibly being TRBD1 (5 bases). CDR3 size: 13 residues. Trimming pared 0 bases from V and 8 bases from J, leaving 13 bases between. Germline CDR1 reads SQVTM; CDR2 reads ANQGSEA. The CDR3 sequence: CSVEEGDGVGYTF. Here the CDR3 DNA reads TGCAGCGTTGAAGAAGGGGACGGGGTCGGCTACACCTTC.

The J gene is TRBJ2-1, the V gene TRBV3-1; no clear D gene. This CDR3 contains 14 residues. Germline lookup yields CDR1 LGHDT and CDR2 YNNKEL (reference sequence). Trimming removed 0 bases at V and 10 bases at J, with 13 bases between. CDR3 nucleotides: TGTGCCAGCAGCCAAGATAGGCCATTGAAAGAGCAGTTCTTC. It yields the protein CASSQDRPLKEQFF.

This clonotype came up a few times. The V and J genes are TRBV10-3 and TRBJ2-1; tentative D call: TRBD1 (6 bases). This CDR3 region has 15 residues. The ends were cut back, 10 bases at V and 6 bases at J, with 22 bases in the middle. Germline CDR1 reads ENHRY; CDR2 reads SYGVKD. The CDR3 bases are TGTGCCACCCGACCTCCTGGGGGCGTCTTCAATGAGCAGTTCTTC. Translating gives CATRPPGGVFNEQFF.

This clonotype was counted between two and nine times. J is TRBJ1-4 and V is TRBV29-1; no definite D call. Germline V gives CDR1 SQVTM, CDR2 ANQGSEA. V shed 3 bases and J shed 7 bases, with 15 bases lying between them. The CDR3 has 14 amino acids. CDR3 amino acids: CSVDPPDSGEKLFF. CDR3 sequence (DNA): TGCAGCGTTGATCCCCCTGATAGCGGTGAAAAACTGTTTTTT.

This chain uses TRBV5-1 with TRBJ2-6, with D uncertain. Per the germline V gene, CDR1 is SGHRS and CDR2 is YFSETQ. Trimming removed 2 bases at V and 4 bases at J, with 10 bases between. The CDR3 has 15 amino acids. CDR3 nucleotides: TGCGCCAGCAGCTTTGGGGTCTCCGGGGCCAACGTCCTGACTTTC. This sequence encodes CASSFGVSGANVLTF.

This sequence joins TRBV5-1 and TRBJ1-5, with D tentatively TRBD1 (5 bases). CDR1 and CDR2 (germline): SGHRS, YFSETQ. This CDR3 is 13 amino acids long. Trimming took 5 bases from V and 6 from J, leaving 12 bases between them. CDR3 sequence (DNA): TGCGCCAGCAGTGACAGACCCGCTCAGCCCCAGCATTTT. Protein product: CASSDRPAQPQHF.

The CDR3 loop is CASSTQAGVGETQYF. In DNA form, the CDR3 reads TGTGCCAGCAGCACCCAAGCGGGGGTAGGGGAGACCCAGTACTTC. The genes are TRBV7-3 and TRBJ2-5, with 8 bases that match TRBD2. The germline V gene has CDR1 SGHTA and CDR2 FQGTGA. Trimming at V came to 5 bases and at J to 5 bases, leaving 10 bases not matched to a gene. The CDR3 contains 15 residues. Full variable domain (remainder filled in from reference TRBV7-3 and TRBJ2-5): GAGVSQTPSNKVTEKGKYVELRCDPISGHTALYWYRQSLGQGPEFLIYFQGTGAADDSGLPNDRFFAVRPEGSVSTLKIQRTERGDSAVYLCASSTQAGVGETQYFGPGTRLLVL.

V and J are TRBV20-1 and TRBJ2-5; perhaps TRBD2 as D (6 bases). The J call could be wrong; TRBJ2-7 is a better fit for the DNA end. This CDR3 region has 12 residues. CDR1 is DFQATT, CDR2 SNEGSKA, per germline (reference sequence). The CDR3 region has the DNA TGCAGTGCTGCAGCGGGTCCCTACGAGCAGTACTTC. It encodes CSAAAGPYEQYF.

The CDR3 DNA reads as TGCAGCGTTGGGGACAGCGGAACCTACTACGAGCAGTACTTC. Translating it yields CSVGDSGTYYEQYF. The chain couples TRBV29-1 to TRBJ2-7; 7 bases align to TRBD1. After removal of 4 bases from V and 3 bases from J, the junction contained 9 bases not matched to a gene. The CDR3 is 14 amino acids. CDR1 is SQVTM, CDR2 ANQGSEA, per germline.

The V call is TRBV5-1, the J call TRBJ2-3; TRBD2 agrees at 7 bases. Germline V gene sequence: CDR1 SGHRS, CDR2 YFSETQ. The ends lost 4 bases at V and 5 bases at J; junction bases unmatched: 10. The CDR3 totals 15 residues. In DNA form, the CDR3 reads TGCGCCAGCAGCCCGCCGGGACCGGGAGGAGATACGCAGTATTTT. It translates to CASSPPGPGGDTQYF.

This rearrangement joins TRBV10-3 to TRBJ1-2, with a possible D match to TRBD1 (6 bases). V was pared by 3 bases and J by 7 bases, with 12 bases between. CDR3 length equals 13 residues. From germline, CDR1 is ENHRY and CDR2 SYGVKD. CDR3 amino acids: CAISDGQGRGYTF. DNA for the CDR3: TGTGCCATCAGTGATGGTCAGGGGCGTGGCTACACCTTC.